Presented here are 32 T cell receptor beta chains from one specimen sequenced in a study of T cell responses to AZD1222 COVID-19 vaccine. The table came from immunoSEQ multiplex PCR; TCRdb's copy has only in-frame clones and leaves some out. The repertoire holds about 160,000 clones, with about nine tenths as singletons. This sample comprised peripheral blood, obtained on day 0 of AZD1222 vaccination. These receptors originate from an adult in good health.

The rearrangement uses TRBV7-3 and TRBJ2-7; weak D call: TRBD2 (7 bases). The CDR3 covers 14 residues. Germline CDR1 reads SGHTA; CDR2 reads FQGTGA. The V gene lost 5 bases and the J gene lost 5 bases, with 16 bases spanning the gap. The CDR3 coding sequence is TGTGCCAGCAGCGTAATAGGGGGAGGGAACGAGCAGTACTTC. It specifies CASSVIGGGNEQYF. Complete variable domain (other parts from reference TRBV7-3 and TRBJ2-7): GAGVSQTPSNKVTEKGKYVELRCDPISGHTALYWYRQSLGQGPEFLIYFQGTGAADDSGLPNDRFFAVRPEGSVSTLKIQRTERGDSAVYLCASSVIGGGNEQYFGPGTRLTVT.

V and J are TRBV6-5 and TRBJ1-6; perhaps TRBD1 as D (5 bases). The V and J ends lost 4 bases and 7 bases respectively, with 5 bases between them. CDR3 size: 12 residues. The germline CDR1 and CDR2 sequences are MNHEY and SVGAGI. This chain's CDR3 is CASSSGNSPLHF. The CDR3 DNA reads TGTGCCAGCAGTTCAGGGAATTCACCCCTCCACTTT.

The J gene is TRBJ2-7, the V gene TRBV27, with a weak D call TRBD1 (6 bases). The CDR3 runs to 14 residues. Deletions cut 8 bases from V and 2 bases from J, with 16 bases between. Germline V gene data show CDR1 as MNHEY and CDR2 as SMNVEV (reference sequence). The DNA for the CDR3 is TGTGCCAGCCAAAACGGACAGTTCCCCTACGAGCAGTACTTC. It specifies CASQNGQFPYEQYF.

This chain connects TRBV6-5 to TRBJ2-5; tentative D call: TRBD2 (5 bases). The germline V gene has CDR1 MNHEY and CDR2 SVGAGI. V lost 0 bases to trimming and J lost 6 bases, with 14 bases between them. The CDR3 spans 15 residues. In DNA, the CDR3 is TGTGCCAGCAGTTACTCGCTGTCTAGCAAACAGACCCAGTACTTC. As protein: CASSYSLSSKQTQYF.

The chain recombines TRBV7-6 with TRBJ1-2; no firm D call. V was trimmed by 4 bases and J by 4 bases, leaving 19 bases between them. CDR1 is SGHVS, CDR2 FNYEAQ, per germline. The CDR3 has 16 amino acids. Here the CDR3 reads CASSSSRGPRGYGYTF. The CDR3, as DNA: TGTGCCAGCAGCTCGAGTCGAGGGCCGCGAGGCTATGGCTACACCTTC.

The chain is built from TRBV29-1 and TRBJ1-1; possibly TRBD1 for D (5 bases). CDR1 and CDR2 from the germline V gene are SQVTM and ANQGSEA. The CDR3 covers 12 residues. V was pared by 3 bases and J by 10 bases, with 15 bases between. The DNA for the CDR3 is TGCAGCGTTGAGTACGTGGGACTAACAGCTTTCTTT. Encoded protein: CSVEYVGLTAFF.

The chain uses TRBV28 and TRBJ1-3, with no clear D. The V gene lost 5 bases and the J gene lost 3 bases, with 14 bases spanning the gap. The CDR3 sequence is 15 residues long. The germline CDR1 and CDR2 sequences are MDHEN and SYDVKM. The DNA for the CDR3 is TGTGCCAGCAGTGTCCCACAGCGACGTGGAAACACCATATATTTT. This gives the protein CASSVPQRRGNTIYF.

The chain couples TRBV6-1 to TRBJ1-1; weak D call: TRBD1 (5 bases). V lost 3 bases, J lost 3 bases, and 14 bases lay in between. Germline V gene lookup returns CDR1 MNHNS and CDR2 SASEGT. This CDR3 region has 15 residues. DNA for the CDR3: TGTGCCAGCAGTGATCCGGCCAGGGTATACACTGAAGCTTTCTTT. Translated: CASSDPARVYTEAFF.

This clone was detected only once. The V call is TRBV28, the J call TRBJ1-2, with a tentative D call TRBD1 (6 bases). This CDR3 is built from 13 residues. V was cut by 3 bases and J by 8 bases, with 13 bases left in between. CDR1 MDHEN and CDR2 SYDVKM come from the germline V gene. The CDR3 DNA sequence: TGTGCCAGCAGTTTGTTGGGGGCGAGAGGCTACACCTTC. It specifies CASSLLGARGYTF.

The chain joins TRBV20-1 to TRBJ2-7; the D is unclear. Germline assignment: CDR1 DFQATT and CDR2 SNEGSKA (reference sequence). The length of the CDR3 is 10 residues. V was trimmed by 2 bases and J by 7 bases, leaving 6 bases between them. The CDR3, as DNA: TGCAGTGCTAGAAGTGGAGAGCAGTACTTC. Residues: CSARSGEQYF.

V is TRBV6-5 and J is TRBJ1-2; 9 bases fit TRBD1. The V gene end was trimmed by 2 bases and the J gene end by 7 bases; junction bases not matched to a gene: 5. This CDR3 is 14 amino acids long. The germline V gene encodes CDR1 MNHEY and CDR2 SVGAGI. CDR3 nucleotide sequence: TGTGCCAGCAGTTACGAAGGACAGGGGTTTGGCTACACCTTC. Its translation is CASSYEGQGFGYTF.

V is TRBV28 and J is TRBJ1-2, with TRBD1 matching 8 bases. The germline gives CDR1 MDHEN, CDR2 SYDVKM. The CDR3 contains 15 residues. Trimming at V came to 3 bases and at J to 6 bases, leaving 9 bases not matched to a gene. CDR3 amino acids: CASSFQGAFLHGYTF. The CDR3 DNA is TGTGCCAGCAGTTTTCAGGGGGCGTTTTTGCATGGCTACACCTTC.

This chain uses TRBV19 with TRBJ2-1; 11 positions agree with TRBD2. The CDR3 length is 15 residues. From germline, CDR1 is LNHDA and CDR2 SQIVND (reference sequence). V shed 3 bases, J shed 6 bases, and the junction held 4 bases outside the gene matches. CDR3 in amino acids: CASSIIAGGSNEQFF. The CDR3 coding sequence is TGTGCCAGTAGTATTATAGCGGGGGGGAGCAATGAGCAGTTCTTC. The full variable domain, completed using reference TRBV19 and TRBJ2-1, is DGGITQSPKYLFRKEGQNVTLSCEQNLNHDAMYWYRQDPGQGLRLIYYSQIVNDFQKGDIAEGYSVSREKKESFPLTVTSAQKNPTAFYLCASSIIAGGSNEQFFGPGTRLTVL.

V and J are TRBV28 and TRBJ1-5; D unclear. The V and J ends lost 1 base and 1 base respectively, with 11 bases between them. The CDR3 spans 16 residues. Germline V lookup: CDR1 MDHEN, CDR2 SYDVKM. The DNA of the CDR3 is TGTGCCAGCAGTTTATATGGGGATTTCAGCAATCAGCCCCAGCATTTT. This encodes CASSLYGDFSNQPQHF.

The CDR3 spells CASSSGPSGEQYF. DNA for the CDR3: TGTGCCAGCAGCTCCGGACCTTCTGGAGAGCAGTACTTC. This sequence joins TRBV5-6 and TRBJ2-7; unclear D gene. CDR1 is SGHDT and CDR2 is YYEEEE in the germline V gene. Trimming took off 3 bases at V and 7 bases at J, with 14 bases between the two ends. There are 13 residues in the CDR3.

This clone was detected once. The rearrangement links TRBV5-1 to TRBJ2-3; TRBD1 aligns across 7 bases. With 1 base clipped from V and 1 base from J, the junction kept 3 bases outside the gene matches. CDR1 is SGHRS, CDR2 YFSETQ, per germline. CDR3 size: 15 residues. The CDR3 DNA reads as TGCGCCAGCAGCTTGAGGGGGCCTGGCACAGATACGCAGTATTTT. It encodes CASSLRGPGTDTQYF.

The V gene is TRBV19, the J gene TRBJ1-1; D gene ambiguous. CDR1 LNHDA and CDR2 SQIVND come from the germline V gene (reference sequence). Trimming took 1 base from V and 2 from J, leaving 11 bases between them. The CDR3 consists of 15 residues. The chain's CDR3 is CASSIVLFLNTEAFF. The CDR3 DNA follows: TGTGCCAGTAGTATAGTACTGTTTTTAAACACTGAAGCTTTCTTT.

The chain combines TRBV14 with TRBJ1-2; TRBD1 might be the D (6 bases). CDR3 length: 14 amino acids. V was clipped by 3 bases and J by 7 bases, with 15 bases between them. CDR1 is SGHDN, CDR2 FVKESK, per germline. Here the CDR3 DNA reads TGTGCCAGCAGCCAGACCCACAGGGAGGCTGGCTACACCTTC. Translating gives CASSQTHREAGYTF.

V is TRBV18 and J is TRBJ1-6; D unclear. Per the germline V gene, CDR1 is KGHSH and CDR2 is LQKENI. V dropped 6 bases and J dropped 5 bases, with 23 bases sitting between them. The CDR3 covers 18 residues. CDR3 sequence reads: CASSGRARGLIDNSPLHF. DNA of the CDR3: TGTGCCAGCTCCGGACGCGCTCGAGGCCTCATCGATAATTCACCCCTCCACTTT.

V usage is TRBV7-2 and J usage is TRBJ1-5, with a possible D match to TRBD1 (6 bases). The CDR3 is 14 amino acids. Deletions cut 5 bases from V and 2 bases from J, with 10 bases between. Germline V gives CDR1 SGHTA, CDR2 FQGNSA. The CDR3 sequence: CASSPRGGNQPQHF. The CDR3 region has the DNA TGTGCCAGCAGCCCCAGGGGTGGCAATCAGCCCCAGCATTTT.

The rearrangement joins TRBV29-1 to TRBJ1-1; D might be TRBD1 (5 bases). V lost 4 bases, J lost 1 base, and 10 bases lay in between. The CDR3 spans 13 residues. Germline V gene sequence: CDR1 SQVTM, CDR2 ANQGSEA. The CDR3 sequence is CSVVTVSNTEAFF. As DNA, the CDR3 is TGCAGCGTTGTGACAGTATCGAACACTGAAGCTTTCTTT.

The chain uses TRBV5-5 and TRBJ1-5; D is unresolved. In germline, CDR1 is SGHKS, CDR2 YYEKEE (reference sequence). This CDR3 is built from 17 residues. Trimming left V 0 bases short and J 4 bases short, with 17 bases between. The CDR3 sequence: CASSLGIRSGSNQPQHF. The DNA for the CDR3 is TGTGCCAGCAGCTTGGGAATAAGGTCGGGGTCTAATCAGCCCCAGCATTTT.

This CDR3 reads CAITAIMNSYEQYF. CDR3 bases: TGTGCCATCACGGCAATAATGAACTCCTACGAGCAGTACTTC. V is TRBV10-3 and J is TRBJ2-7, with unresolved D. With 7 bases removed from V and 0 bases from J, the gap between germline ends came to 13 bases. This CDR3 is built from 14 residues. Germline CDR1 reads ENHRY; CDR2 reads SYGVKD.

The chain's CDR3 is CSVAEGGSSYNEQFF. The CDR3 bases are TGCAGCGTGGCCGAGGGTGGGAGCTCCTACAATGAGCAGTTCTTC. The chain is built from TRBV29-1 and TRBJ2-1, with a tentative D call TRBD2 (5 bases). In germline, CDR1 is SQVTM, CDR2 ANQGSEA. The CDR3 covers 15 residues. The V end was cut by 6 bases, the J end by 0 bases, with 15 bases between.

The gene calls are TRBV6-2 or TRBV6-3 and TRBJ2-5, with 7 bases fitting TRBD1. This CDR3 region has 16 residues. Unmatched junction bases numbered 15, after V lost 6 bases and J lost 5 bases. Germline V CDR1 and CDR2: MNHEY, SVGEGT. CDR3 bases: TGTGCCAGCAGCCTCACAGGGGCCGCCGGGGTCGAGACCCAGTACTTC. Protein product: CASSLTGAAGVETQYF.

The gene calls are TRBV19 and TRBJ1-5; possible D gene TRBD1, 6 bases. Germline CDR1 and CDR2: LNHDA and SQIVND (reference sequence). V lost 5 bases and J lost 1, with 12 bases in between. CDR3 length equals 15 residues. Here the CDR3 reads CASSPSTGSNQPQHF. The CDR3 nucleotides are TGTGCCAGTAGTCCCTCCACAGGGAGCAATCAGCCCCAGCATTTT.

The chain employs TRBV7-3 and TRBJ2-1; 8 bases line up with TRBD1. The CDR3 extends over 15 amino acids. Germline-derived CDR1 and CDR2 are SGHTA and FQGTGA. After removal of 3 bases from V and 7 bases from J, the junction contained 8 bases not matched to a gene. The CDR3 here is CASSFQGALGNEQFF. DNA of the CDR3: TGTGCCAGCAGCTTTCAGGGGGCTTTGGGGAATGAGCAGTTCTTC.

The chain employs TRBV6-5 and TRBJ1-5; TRBD1 is a possible D gene (5 bases). Per germline, CDR1 MNHEY and CDR2 SVGAGI. V was trimmed by 4 bases and J by 4 bases, leaving 11 bases between them. The CDR3 is 14 residues long. The CDR3 spells CASSFRGVNQPQHF. The CDR3 DNA is TGTGCCAGCAGTTTCCGGGGGGTAAATCAGCCCCAGCATTTT.

V and J are TRBV28 and TRBJ1-1; D unresolved. The V and J ends lost 3 bases and 0 bases respectively, with 11 bases between them. Germline V gene sequence: CDR1 MDHEN, CDR2 SYDVKM. The CDR3 runs to 15 residues. The CDR3 DNA is TGTGCCAGCAGTTTTGGCAGCCCTATGAACACTGAAGCTTTCTTT. As protein: CASSFGSPMNTEAFF.

This clone was recorded only once. This chain links TRBV3-1 (or the pseudogene TRBV3-2) with TRBJ2-5; 8 nucleotides align to TRBD2. CDR3 length equals 15 residues. The trim removed 10 bases at V and 5 bases at J, leaving 15 bases unmatched. Per the germline V gene, CDR1 is LGHDT and CDR2 is YNNKEL (reference sequence). The chain's CDR3 is CATFSLTGGIETQYF. DNA of the CDR3: TGTGCCACCTTCTCTTTGACGGGGGGGATTGAGACCCAGTACTTC.

The chain couples TRBV6-5 to TRBJ1-1, with a tentative D call TRBD1 (5 bases). CDR1 is MNHEY, CDR2 SVGAGI, per germline. Trimming took off 6 bases at V and 4 bases at J, with 12 bases between the two ends. CDR3 length equals 13 residues. CDR3: CASRGRGVTEAFF. The CDR3 nucleotides read TGTGCCAGCAGGGGACGGGGGGTCACTGAAGCTTTCTTT.

This rearrangement joins TRBV6-5 to TRBJ1-4; a weak D match, TRBD1 (6 bases). Germline CDR1 and CDR2: MNHEY and SVGAGI. The CDR3 extends over 12 amino acids. Deletions cut 8 bases from V and 11 bases from J, with 15 bases between. CDR3 in DNA: TGTGCCAGCGGACAAGCAGGGGTTAAACTGTTTTTT. It yields the protein CASGQAGVKLFF.